Listed below are T cell receptor beta chains from one sample, sequenced in a study of blood T cell repertoires in COVID-19. Clones were read by immunoSEQ multiplex PCR, and TCRdb kept only the in-frame ones, dropping some. Here the sample spans fewer than 200,000 clones, less than 85% being singletons. Sequencing was carried out using peripheral blood. All receptors derive from an elderly woman with acute or convalescent COVID-19. CDR3s include the opening cysteine and the closing phenylalanine or tryptophan. A D gene is named only where the DNA matches it firmly. The size entry is marked missing in some rows and otherwise reads once, few, many or a size class.

NA | TRBJ2-7 | NA | TRBV6-5 | CASSYTLASYSYEQYF | TGTGCCAGCAGTTACACCCTTGCCTCCTACTCCTACGAGCAGTACTTC
NA | TRBJ2-5 | NA | TRBV6-5 | CASRSTGYETQYF | TGTGCCAGCAGGAGTACAGGGTACGAGACCCAGTACTTC
TRBD1 | TRBJ2-7 | once | TRBV18 | CASSPRTGVHEQYF | TGTGCCAGCTCACCACGGACAGGGGTCCACGAGCAGTACTTC
TRBD2 | TRBJ2-3 | few | TRBV10-3 | CAITGTGTSLGTQYF | TGTGCCATCACCGGCACCGGGACTAGTCTCGGTACGCAGTATTTT
NA | TRBJ1-3 | NA | TRBV6-5 | CASSTDFSGNTIYF | TGTGCCAGCAGTACAGATTTTTCTGGAAACACCATATATTTT
NA | TRBJ1-1 | NA | TRBV13 | CASSRGGGTEAFF | TGTGCCAGCAGCCGGGGCGGAGGGACTGAAGCTTTCTTT
TRBD1 | TRBJ1-4 | NA | TRBV7-2 | CASSPRTGEGEKLFF | TGTGCCAGCAGCCCACGGACAGGGGAGGGTGAAAAACTGTTTTTT
TRBD1 | TRBJ2-1 | NA | TRBV4-3 | CASSRRTGAWVEGSYNEQFF | TGCGCCAGCAGCCGAAGGACAGGGGCCTGGGTAGAGGGCTCCTACAATGAGCAGTTCTTC
NA | TRBJ1-1 | NA | TRBV18 | CASSRYDTEAFF | TGTGCCAGCTCACGTTATGACACTGAAGCTTTCTTT
NA | TRBJ1-6 | NA | TRBV7-6 | CASSSDSYNSPLHF | TGTGCCAGCAGCTCGGACAGTTATAATTCACCCCTCCACTTT
NA | TRBJ2-7 | NA | TRBV28 | CASGRADAEQYF | TGTGCCAGCGGTCGAGCGGATGCCGAGCAGTACTTC
NA | TRBJ1-1 | NA | TRBV5-8 | CASTRRGEAEAFF | TGTGCCAGCACCCGGCGAGGGGAGGCTGAAGCTTTCTTT
TRBD2 | TRBJ2-1 | NA | TRBV28 | CASSSGTSGKVEQFF | TGTGCCAGCAGTTCCGGGACTAGCGGGAAGGTTGAGCAGTTCTTC
TRBD2 | TRBJ2-7 | NA | TRBV9 | CASSEKISGLAGVEEQYF | TGTGCCAGCAGCGAAAAAATCTCGGGACTAGCGGGAGTTGAGGAGCAGTACTTC
TRBD1 | TRBJ1-5 | NA | TRBV19 | CASSIRDSGIHSNQPQHF | TGTGCCAGTAGTATCCGGGACAGCGGCATCCATAGCAATCAGCCCCAGCATTTT
NA | TRBJ2-5 | NA | TRBV18 | CASSPLTQINWETQYF | TGTGCCAGCTCACCACTGACACAAATTAATTGGGAGACCCAGTACTTC
TRBD2 | TRBJ2-7 | NA | TRBV5-1 | CASTLTSGTGEQYF | TGCGCCAGCACTTTGACTAGCGGAACGGGGGAGCAGTACTTC
TRBD1 | TRBJ2-6 | NA | TRBV27 | CASSPGTGVLGTGANVLTF | TGTGCCAGCAGTCCTGGGACAGGGGTGTTAGGGACTGGGGCCAACGTCCTGACTTTC
TRBD1 | TRBJ1-4 | NA | TRBV5-1 | CASSLAQGGFLNEKLFF | TGCGCCAGCAGCTTGGCTCAGGGGGGCTTCCTAAATGAAAAACTGTTTTTT
NA | TRBJ2-7 | NA | TRBV6-5 | CASRQGSAYEQYF | TGTGCCAGCAGGCAGGGTTCAGCCTACGAGCAGTACTTC
TRBD2 | TRBJ2-7 | NA | TRBV7-2 | CASSYSGGPDEQYF | TGTGCCAGCAGCTACTCGGGAGGGCCCGACGAGCAGTACTTC